A selection of T cell receptor beta chains follows, all from one sample in a study of blood T cell repertoires in COVID-19. Sequencing used immunoSEQ multiplex PCR; TCRdb keeps in-frame clones, though not all of them. This table holds about 280,000 clones, 83% found once. Sequenced input: peripheral blood. These receptors were obtained from a woman in her forties or fifties who had recovered from COVID-19. CDR3s include the opening cysteine and the closing phenylalanine or tryptophan. D genes are given only for firm matches. Some rows have no size entry. The others give once, few or many, or a class for an expanded clone.

V	D	size	J	DNA	CDR3
TRBV30	-	-	TRBJ1-2	TGTGCCTGGAATGAGGGGACTTATGGCTACACCTTC	CAWNEGTYGYTF
TRBV28	-	-	TRBJ2-7	TGTGCCAGCAGCCCCCAAGGACAGCAACTCTACGAGCAGTACTTC	CASSPQGQQLYEQYF
TRBV19	-	-	TRBJ1-5	TGTGCCAGTAGTATGCTGGCTAGCAATCAGCCCCAGCATTTT	CASSMLASNQPQHF
TRBV18	-	-	TRBJ1-1	TGTGCCAGCTCACCCATACAGGGTGGGTACACTGAAGCTTTCTTT	CASSPIQGGYTEAFF
TRBV19	-	many	TRBJ2-7	TGTGCCAGTAGTATGGCGGGGCTAAGGGACGAGCAGTACTTC	CASSMAGLRDEQYF
TRBV19	TRBD1	-	TRBJ1-5	TGTGCCAGTAGTATGGGGGACAGGGGGTTCAATCAGCCCCAGCATTTT	CASSMGDRGFNQPQHF
TRBV7-2	TRBD1	-	TRBJ2-1	TGTGCCAGCACCCGAATGGGACAGTCTACCAATGAGCAGTTCTTC	CASTRMGQSTNEQFF
TRBV28	TRBD1	-	TRBJ1-5	TGTGCCAGCAGTCCAGGGACAGGGGTTCAGCCCCAGCATTTT	CASSPGTGVQPQHF
TRBV7-2	-	-	TRBJ1-5	TGTGCCAGCAGCCGGGGGATTAGCAATCAGCCCCAGCATTTT	CASSRGISNQPQHF
TRBV5-8	-	-	TRBJ1-3	TGTGCCAGCAGCTACGGTAACACCATATATTTT	CASSYGNTIYF
TRBV5-4	-	-	TRBJ2-3	TGTGCCAGCACTCACCGGGACACCAATTCAGATACGCAGTATTTT	CASTHRDTNSDTQYF
TRBV28	-	few	TRBJ1-2	TGTGCCAGCAGGTTACGGCCGGGGGGAGGTGGTTCTGGCTACACCTTC	CASRLRPGGGGSGYTF
TRBV5-4	-	-	TRBJ1-1	TGTGCCAGCAGAGTTGAACAGGGAAGCACTGAAGCTTTCTTT	CASRVEQGSTEAFF
TRBV11-3	-	-	TRBJ1-1	TGTGCCAGCAGCAGCGCCGGGGGGCCCCAGAACACTGAAGCTTTCTTT	CASSSAGGPQNTEAFF
TRBV7-2	-	-	TRBJ1-5	TGTGCCAGCAGCACATATCGCGGGGGCAACCAGCCCCAGCATTTT	CASSTYRGGNQPQHF
TRBV18	TRBD1	-	TRBJ1-2	TGTGCCAGCTCACCAGGACAGGGCATAGCTAACTATGGCTACACCTTC	CASSPGQGIANYGYTF
TRBV18	TRBD1	-	TRBJ2-5	TGTGCCAGCTCACCTACAGGGGGCGAGACCCAGTACTTC	CASSPTGGETQYF
TRBV14	TRBD1	-	TRBJ2-2	TGTGCCAGCAAATTTTTCCGGGACAGGGGGCGGATCGGGGAGCTGTTTTTT	CASKFFRDRGRIGELFF
TRBV27	-	-	TRBJ2-1	TGTGCCAGCAGTTTCTCCTCTTCGGCCTACAATGAGCAGTTCTTC	CASSFSSSAYNEQFF
TRBV20-1	-	once	TRBJ1-6	TGCAGTGCTACCGATCCCACGGCCCTCCACTTT	CSATDPTALHF
TRBV6-5	-	-	TRBJ1-2	TGTGCCAGCACCACCAGGGGCAGGAGAGACTATGGCTACACCTTC	CASTTRGRRDYGYTF
TRBV5-1	-	-	TRBJ2-1	TGCGCCAGCCTTCGGGGGAAGACGCCCGGGTCGGATGAGCAGTTCTTC	CASLRGKTPGSDEQFF
TRBV6-8	TRBD1	-	TRBJ1-3	TGTGCCAGCAGCTCCGACAGGGTCCCACTGAGCTCTGGAAACACCATATATTTT	CASSSDRVPLSSGNTIYF
TRBV4-3	TRBD1	-	TRBJ2-7	TGCGCCAGCACCATCAGGGACAGGGACCACGAGCAGTACTTC	CASTIRDRDHEQYF
TRBV5-1	-	-	TRBJ1-1	TGCGCCAGCAGCTTGGTTCAGGGGAGCACTGAAGCTTTCTTT	CASSLVQGSTEAFF
TRBV19	TRBD2	-	TRBJ2-1	TGTGCCAGTAGTATAGATCTGACGGGGGGGTACAATGAGCAGTTCTTC	CASSIDLTGGYNEQFF
TRBV6-5	-	-	TRBJ2-7	TGTGCCAGCACGTCAGGACTCTACGAGCAGTACTTC	CASTSGLYEQYF
TRBV7-3	TRBD1	-	TRBJ1-1	TGTGCCAGCAGCTTGACAGGGGGCCGGAACACTGAAGCTTTCTTT	CASSLTGGRNTEAFF
TRBV6-5	TRBD1	-	TRBJ2-3	TGTGCCAGCAGTTACCAGGGGGCCAACACAGATACGCAGTATTTT	CASSYQGANTDTQYF
TRBV27	TRBD2	-	TRBJ2-3	TGTGCCAGCAGTATGGACGTATTTGGCGGGAGCCCTAGCACAGATACGCAGTATTTT	CASSMDVFGGSPSTDTQYF
TRBV6-1	-	-	TRBJ2-7	TGTGCCAGCACCAAGAGGGTTGGGTCCTACGAGCAGTACTTC	CASTKRVGSYEQYF